This is a list of T cell receptor beta chains from one sample in a study of T cells expressing NK-cell markers. TCRdb reprocessed the 5' RACE reads, keeping one entry per CDR3 protein, no DNA. Its listing shows fewer than 400,000 distinct CDR3 sequences. Sequenced: blood T cells: a sorted CD56 or NKG2C T cell subset, CD4+ or CD8+ T cells, or bulk PBMC T cells (not recorded which). The receptor set was obtained from a woman in her forties or fifties in good health. Each CDR3 is given with its conserved first and last residue.

>TRBV7-2|TRBJ2-1|12
CASSRLRELQFF
>TRBV12-3/TRBV12-4|TRBJ2-1|14
CASSSADRSPEQFF
>TRBV2|TRBJ2-1|13
CASGRELYNEQFF
>TRBV11-3|TRBJ2-3|16
CASSLRGTGGADTQYF
>TRBV6-5|TRBJ2-1|14
CASSYDTRDNEQFF
>TRBV6-6|TRBJ2-3|14
CASSYSQFTDTQYF
>TRBV12-3/TRBV12-4|TRBJ2-6|14
CASISDRAANVLTF
>TRBV20-1|TRBJ1-2|18
CSAPTSVWGERANYGYTF
>TRBV25-1|TRBJ2-5|12
CASSENWKTQYF
>TRBV24-1|TRBJ2-1|18
CATSDLGQALPQLNEQFF
>TRBV5-1|TRBJ2-2|17
CATTEGLDNANTGELFF
>TRBV11-2|TRBJ1-3|13
CASSLVVADTIYF
>TRBV20-1|TRBJ2-7|15
CSARDRRYSSYEQYF
>TRBV6-1|TRBJ2-2|15
CASSGSGRALRELFF
>TRBV5-1|TRBJ2-1|15
CASSLRPGAANEQFF
>TRBV29-1|TRBJ1-1|14
CSVSPHPGRAEAFF
>TRBV7-9|TRBJ2-2|15
CASSSLRTNTGELFF
>TRBV29-1|TRBJ2-3|12
CSVWDSTDTQYF
>TRBV7-3|TRBJ2-7|15
CASSMGQGIAYEQYF
>TRBV18|TRBJ1-6|14
CASSPARGLSPLHF
>TRBV9|TRBJ2-3|13
CASSVDWEDTQYF
>TRBV6-5|TRBJ2-2|13
CASSVFGAGELFF
>TRBV20-1|TRBJ1-5|14
CSARLRGVNQPQHF
>TRBV20-1|TRBJ1-3|12
CSSTPSGNTIYF
>TRBV5-1|TRBJ2-1|13
CASSLAISNEQFF
>TRBV6-7|TRBJ2-6|17
CANSDSSRRSGANVLTF
>TRBV12-3/TRBV12-4|TRBJ2-1|12
CASRSEESKQFF
>TRBV7-9|TRBJ2-3|16
CASSFNSGRSTDTQYF
>TRBV14|TRBJ2-4|17
CASSPQEEDIAKNIQYF
>TRBV5-1|TRBJ1-1|13
CASSFYRGAEAFF
>TRBV15|TRBJ2-1|15
CATAPGTRGGNEQFF
>TRBV5-1|TRBJ2-2|16
CASSSSTGINTGELFF
>TRBV5-1|TRBJ2-1|16
CASSEGSGTYHNEQFF
>TRBV5-1|TRBJ2-5|16
CASSLTAGQVGETQYF
>TRBV18|TRBJ2-4|17
CASSLTQGEGAKNIQYF
>TRBV7-2|TRBJ2-5|14
CASSLEAGRETQYF
>TRBV27|TRBJ2-1|16
CASSLSPGQGAYEQFF
>TRBV14|TRBJ2-3|14
CASSQRRSTDTQYF
>TRBV12-5|TRBJ1-6|12
CASVAPDSPLHF
>TRBV10-1|TRBJ1-6|15
CASSAGLRGDSPLHF
>TRBV24-1|TRBJ2-5|15
CATSDPGLAQETQYF
>TRBV5-1|TRBJ2-7|16
CASSFGPLAAPYEQYF
>TRBV12-3/TRBV12-4|TRBJ1-2|14
CASSLPGFGYGYTF
>TRBV20-1|TRBJ1-3|15
CSASIGLLAGNTIYF
>TRBV5-5|TRBJ2-7|13
CASSLQGHYEQYF
>TRBV20-1|TRBJ2-1|15
CSARITGTRRGEQFF
>TRBV11-2|TRBJ2-3|15
CASSFDRGYTDTQYF
>TRBV12-5|TRBJ2-5|18
CASGLGGLAGSGEETQYF
>TRBV20-1|TRBJ1-5|14
CSANGGEGNQPQHF
>TRBV6-6|TRBJ2-3|16
CASSYYLLGSTDTQYF
>TRBV27|TRBJ2-1|16
CASSLLIAGGVNEQFF
>TRBV25-1|TRBJ2-1|14
CASSGPSGINEQFF
>TRBV29-1|TRBJ2-1|12
CSVEEPGLEQFF